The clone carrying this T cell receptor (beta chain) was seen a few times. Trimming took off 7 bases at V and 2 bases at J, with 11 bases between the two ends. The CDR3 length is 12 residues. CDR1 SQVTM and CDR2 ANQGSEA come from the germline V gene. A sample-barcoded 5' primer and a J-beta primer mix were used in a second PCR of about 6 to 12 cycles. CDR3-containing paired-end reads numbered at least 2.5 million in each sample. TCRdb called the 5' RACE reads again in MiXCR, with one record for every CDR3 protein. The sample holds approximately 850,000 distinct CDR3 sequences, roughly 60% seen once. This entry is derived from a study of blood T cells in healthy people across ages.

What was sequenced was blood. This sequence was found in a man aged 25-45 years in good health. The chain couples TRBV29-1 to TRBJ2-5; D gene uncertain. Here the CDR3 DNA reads TGCAGCGCCCAGCCCCGTCAAGAGACCCAGTACTTC. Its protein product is CSAQPRQETQYF.